This T cell receptor beta chain was documented in a study of CD8 T cells in Susac syndrome. Study-wide context: Patients with Susac syndrome who were sequenced included over five with active disease and eight or nine in remission. Study-wide results and caveats: The total CD8+ repertoires contained some 15 Susac-specific public clones, and the CD8+ TEMRA repertoires contained roughly 5.

This CDR3 region has 15 residues. Per the germline V gene, CDR1 is SGHVS and CDR2 is FQNEAQ. The V gene end was trimmed by 3 bases and the J gene end by 1 base; junction bases not matched to a gene: 5. Random-hexamer reverse transcription was applied to about 0.45 to 1 ug RNA. TCRdb reprocessed the immunoSEQ multiplex PCR reads via MiXCR and lists one record per CDR3 protein. The sample yields 84,000 or so distinct CDR3 sequences, approximately 95% seen once. Under recently defined diagnostic criteria, the patients with Susac syndrome qualified as having definite or probable disease. For this clonotype: Its antigen remains unidentified.

The clonotype was recovered from a human donor with Susac syndrome. The source material was CD8+ T cells from PBMCs. The chain links TRBV7-8 to TRBJ2-5, with 7 nucleotides matching TRBD2. CDR3 in amino acids: CASSFGGGVQETQYF. CDR3 DNA: TGTGCCAGCAGCTTTGGCGGGGGAGTCCAAGAGACCCAGTACTTC.